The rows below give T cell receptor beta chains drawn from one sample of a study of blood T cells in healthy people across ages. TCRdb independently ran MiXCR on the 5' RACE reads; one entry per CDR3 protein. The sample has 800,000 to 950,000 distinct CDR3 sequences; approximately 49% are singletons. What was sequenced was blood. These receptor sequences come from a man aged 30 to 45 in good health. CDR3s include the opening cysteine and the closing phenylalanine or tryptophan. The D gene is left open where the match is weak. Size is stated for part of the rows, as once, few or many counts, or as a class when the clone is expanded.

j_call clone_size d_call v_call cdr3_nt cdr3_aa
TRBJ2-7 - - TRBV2 TGTGCCAGCTATCTAGCAGCCGAGCAGTACTTC CASYLAAEQYF
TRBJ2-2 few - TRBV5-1 TGCGCCAGCAGCTTGGTCCCGGGGACCACCGGGGAGCTGTTTTTT CASSLVPGTTGELFF
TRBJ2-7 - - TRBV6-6 TGTGCCAGCACCGCTCCAAGGGGCTCCTACGAGCAGTACTTC CASTAPRGSYEQYF
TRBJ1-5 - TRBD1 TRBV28 TGTGCCAGCAGTTCCCCGACAGGGGGCTTTCAGCCCCAGCATTTT CASSSPTGGFQPQHF
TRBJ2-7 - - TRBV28 TGTGCCAGCAGCCGTAATCTAGGCTACGAGCAGTACTTC CASSRNLGYEQYF
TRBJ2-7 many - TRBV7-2 TGTGCCAGCAGTTCCGCCTACGAGCAGTACTTC CASSSAYEQYF
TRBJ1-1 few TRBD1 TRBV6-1 TGTGCCAGCCGCACAGGGGGCCTGGAAGCTTTCTTT CASRTGGLEAFF
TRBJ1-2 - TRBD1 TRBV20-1 TGCAGTGCTAGAGTAGGACAGGTGATCGATGGCTACACCTTC CSARVGQVIDGYTF
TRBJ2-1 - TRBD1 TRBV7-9 TGTGCCAGCAGCTTAGCACCCGAGACAGGGGGCTACAATGAGCAGTTCTTC CASSLAPETGGYNEQFF
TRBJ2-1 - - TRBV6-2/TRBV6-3 TGTGCCAGCAGTTACGGCGGCGTGGCTGAGCAGTTCTTC CASSYGGVAEQFF
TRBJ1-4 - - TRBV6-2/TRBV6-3 TGTGCCAGCAGAAACGCTCTGGACGGGGACCTTGAAGGCGAAAAACTGTTTTTT CASRNALDGDLEGEKLFF
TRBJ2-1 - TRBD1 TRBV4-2 TGTGCCAGCAGCCAAGATGAGACAGGGAACTCCTACAATGAGCAGTTCTTC CASSQDETGNSYNEQFF
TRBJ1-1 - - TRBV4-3 TGCGCCAGCAGCCAAGATTTAGGCGGAAACACTGAAGCTTTCTTT CASSQDLGGNTEAFF
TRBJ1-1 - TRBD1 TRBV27 TGTGCCAGCATCCGCCCGGGACAGGGCGCGAACACTGAAGCTTTCTTT CASIRPGQGANTEAFF
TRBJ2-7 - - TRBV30 TGTGCCGGGAGCAGTACCCGCTACGAGCAGTACTTC CAGSSTRYEQYF
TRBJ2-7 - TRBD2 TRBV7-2 TGTGCCAGCAGCTTAGTCGGAGTAGCGGGGTACTACGAGCAGTACTTC CASSLVGVAGYYEQYF
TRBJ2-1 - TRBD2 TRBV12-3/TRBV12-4 TGTGCCAGCAGTTTAGCCACCGCCCCGGGACTAAAGTTCTTC CASSLATAPGLKFF
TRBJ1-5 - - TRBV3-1 TGTGCCAGCAGCCAAGTTGGGCCAGGGGTCCAGCCCCAGCATTTT CASSQVGPGVQPQHF
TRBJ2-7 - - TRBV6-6 TGTGCCAGCAGCCTCAACGTGGGGCAGTACTTC CASSLNVGQYF
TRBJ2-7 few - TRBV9 TGTGCCAGCAGCCCCACAGTTTTCGGTTACGAGCAGTACTTC CASSPTVFGYEQYF
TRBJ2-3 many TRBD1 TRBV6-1 TGTGCCAGCAGTGAAACAGGGGACACAGATACGCAGTATTTT CASSETGDTDTQYF
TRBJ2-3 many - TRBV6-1 TGTGCCAGCAGGACCCCCCGGGATACCACAGATACGCAGTATTTT CASRTPRDTTDTQYF
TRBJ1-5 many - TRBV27 TGTGCCAGCAAGGGGGGAAGCGGCAATCAGCCCCAGCATTTT CASKGGSGNQPQHF
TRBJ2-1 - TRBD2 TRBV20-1 TGCAGTGCTAGTCAAGGCGGGGGGGCCTCCTACAATGAGCAGTTCTTC CSASQGGGASYNEQFF
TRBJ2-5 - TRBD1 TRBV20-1 TGCAGTGCTAGAGATAAGGGACAGGGGGCGATCAGCGAGACCCAGTACTTC CSARDKGQGAISETQYF
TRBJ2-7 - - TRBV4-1 TGCGCCAGCAGCCAAGGTTTCGCAGGGCGGACCTACGAGCAGTACTTC CASSQGFAGRTYEQYF
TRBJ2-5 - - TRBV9 TGTGCCAGCATCACTACCCGACTGAAGCGGCAAGAGACCCAGTACTTC CASITTRLKRQETQYF
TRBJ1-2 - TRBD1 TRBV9 TGTGCCAGCGTCCCTCCTACGGAGGGGGCAGTGCAAGGCTACACCTTC CASVPPTEGAVQGYTF
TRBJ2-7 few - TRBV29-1 TGCAGCGTTCAAACAGGGAATAAGGGGCAGTACTTC CSVQTGNKGQYF
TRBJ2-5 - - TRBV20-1 TGCAGTGCTAGCGCCGGGGCCACGGTACAAGAGACCCAGTACTTC CSASAGATVQETQYF
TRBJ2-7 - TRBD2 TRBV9 TGTGCCAGCAGCGAGGGACTAGCGGGCTACGAGCAGTACTTC CASSEGLAGYEQYF
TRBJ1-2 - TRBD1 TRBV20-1 TGCAGTGCTAGGGACAGGGCCTACTATGGCTACACCTTC CSARDRAYYGYTF
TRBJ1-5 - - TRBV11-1 TGTGCCAGCAGCTTAGGGGCAGGGCGCGATCAGCCCCAGCATTTT CASSLGAGRDQPQHF
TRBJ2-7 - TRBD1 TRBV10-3 TGTGCCATCAGTGAGGGGACAGTCGCCTACGAGCAGTACTTC CAISEGTVAYEQYF
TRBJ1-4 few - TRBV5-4 TGTGCCAGCACCTTAAAGGAGCCGGGGTTCTCAACTAATGAAAAACTGTTTTTT CASTLKEPGFSTNEKLFF
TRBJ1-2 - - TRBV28 TGTGCCAGCAGTTACCTCGGAGGAGAGGGCTACACCTTC CASSYLGGEGYTF
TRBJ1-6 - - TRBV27 TGTGCCAGCAGTTCCTTCACGCGGGGGTATAATTCACCCCTCCACTTT CASSSFTRGYNSPLHF
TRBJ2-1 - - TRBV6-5 TGTGCCAGCAGAACATGGGACTTCAATGAGCAGTTCTTC CASRTWDFNEQFF
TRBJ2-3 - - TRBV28 TGTGCCAGCAGCCGCCCGGGGGGCACAGATACGCAGTATTTT CASSRPGGTDTQYF
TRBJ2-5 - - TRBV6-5 TGTGCCAGCAGTCCAGACGGGAGTGGGGCAAGAGAGACCCAGTACTTC CASSPDGSGARETQYF
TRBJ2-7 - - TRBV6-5 TGTGCCAGCAGTAGGGACCTTTCCGAGCAGTACTTC CASSRDLSEQYF
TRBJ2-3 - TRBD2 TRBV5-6 TGTGCCAGCAGCTTCGCCAGCGGGGTTGATACGCAGTATTTT CASSFASGVDTQYF
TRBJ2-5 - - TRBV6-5 TGTGCCAGCAGTTCGCCAGCGGACGGACAAGAGACCCAGTACTTC CASSSPADGQETQYF
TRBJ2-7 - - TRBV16 TGTGCCAGCAGTCGACATGGTCTCTACGAGCAGTACTTC CASSRHGLYEQYF
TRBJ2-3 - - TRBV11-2 TGTGCCAGCAGCTTAGGGCTCCAGGGTACGCAGTATTTT CASSLGLQGTQYF
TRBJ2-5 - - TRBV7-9 TGTGCCAGCAGCCCCAGCCTGGGCAGACAAGAGACCCAGTACTTC CASSPSLGRQETQYF
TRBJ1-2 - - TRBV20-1 TGCAGTGCTAGCGAACAGGGAGCCTATGGCTACACCTTC CSASEQGAYGYTF
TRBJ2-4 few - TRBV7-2 TGTGCCAGCAGTGTGACTGAAGCCAAAAACATTCAGTACTTC CASSVTEAKNIQYF
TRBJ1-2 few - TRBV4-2 TGTGCCAGCAGCCAATGGGCGGAAGGCGGCTATGGCTACACCTTC CASSQWAEGGYGYTF
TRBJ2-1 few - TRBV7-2 TGTGCCAGCAGCCTCAGCCGGGGGCTTCACTACAATGAGCAGTTCTTC CASSLSRGLHYNEQFF
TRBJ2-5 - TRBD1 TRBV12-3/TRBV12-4 TGTGCCAGCAGTCCCGGGACAGGGGGCGCAGAGACCCAGTACTTC CASSPGTGGAETQYF
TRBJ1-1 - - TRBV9 TGTGCCAGCAGCCCCCCTGCGGGTCAAACAATGAACACTGAAGCTTTCTTT CASSPPAGQTMNTEAFF
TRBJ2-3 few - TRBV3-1 TGTGCCAGCAGCCAAACAATGAGCGTGGGGCGGATCACAGATACGCAGTATTTT CASSQTMSVGRITDTQYF
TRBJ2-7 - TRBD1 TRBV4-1 TGCGCCAGCAGCCCCCGGCGGCAGGGGGTGTACGAGCAGTACTTC CASSPRRQGVYEQYF